The rows below give T cell receptor beta chains drawn from one sample of a study of T cell responses to AZD1222 COVID-19 vaccine. This table comes from immunoSEQ multiplex PCR, and its TCRdb copy is limited to in-frame clones, with some not included. This sample yields some 120,000 clones, of which roughly 86% are seen a single time; about 2.9% belongs to the top ten. Sequencing was performed on peripheral blood, taken 28 days after the second AZD1222 dose. The receptors were gathered from an adult who received the AZD1222 COVID-19 vaccine. The CDR3 runs from the conserved cysteine through the conserved F or W. Each record gives: J gene, D gene, V gene, clone size, CDR3 DNA, CDR3 protein. The D gene is left open where the match is weak. The size field is filled for only some rows; it gives once, few, many or a size class.

j_gene: TRBJ1-2; d_gene: .; v_gene: TRBV19; abundance: .; CDR3nt: TGTGCCGGCGGGCGGATCTATGGCTACACCTTC; CDR3aa: CAGGRIYGYTF
j_gene: TRBJ2-7; d_gene: .; v_gene: TRBV6-5; abundance: few; CDR3nt: TGTGCCAGCAGTTCCTCGTCCGGGAACTACGAGCAGTACTTC; CDR3aa: CASSSSSGNYEQYF
j_gene: TRBJ2-5; d_gene: .; v_gene: TRBV5-1; abundance: .; CDR3nt: TGCGCCAGCAGCCGGTACCAAGAGACCCAGTACTTC; CDR3aa: CASSRYQETQYF
j_gene: TRBJ1-5; d_gene: .; v_gene: TRBV5-4; abundance: .; CDR3nt: TGTGCCAGCAGCTTGGGGGGCGAGGGCAATCAGCCCCAGCATTTT; CDR3aa: CASSLGGEGNQPQHF
j_gene: TRBJ1-1; d_gene: .; v_gene: TRBV7-9; abundance: once; CDR3nt: TGTGCCAGCAGCTTAGGGGGGACCCTTGAAGCTTTCTTT; CDR3aa: CASSLGGTLEAFF
j_gene: TRBJ1-5; d_gene: .; v_gene: TRBV18; abundance: .; CDR3nt: TGTGCCAGCTCACCTGGGAGGGGCCATCAGCCCCAGCATTTT; CDR3aa: CASSPGRGHQPQHF
j_gene: TRBJ1-6; d_gene: TRBD1; v_gene: TRBV27; abundance: .; CDR3nt: TGTGCCAGCAGTTTATCGACAGGGTATAATTCACCCCTCCACTTT; CDR3aa: CASSLSTGYNSPLHF
j_gene: TRBJ2-7; d_gene: .; v_gene: TRBV7-2; abundance: .; CDR3nt: TGTGCCAGCAGCTTAGGGCTACAAGGGTCCGAGCAGTACTTC; CDR3aa: CASSLGLQGSEQYF
j_gene: TRBJ2-2; d_gene: .; v_gene: TRBV7-9; abundance: .; CDR3nt: TGTGCCAGCAGCTTCAGGAACCCGAACACCGGGGAGCTGTTTTTT; CDR3aa: CASSFRNPNTGELFF
j_gene: TRBJ2-5; d_gene: .; v_gene: TRBV18; abundance: .; CDR3nt: TGTGCCAGCTCACCGGACCTAGGGGAGACCCAGTACTTC; CDR3aa: CASSPDLGETQYF
j_gene: TRBJ1-2; d_gene: .; v_gene: TRBV19; abundance: .; CDR3nt: TGTGCCAGTAGTACTCGGGACGGAGGTTTAGCTAACTATGGCTACACCTTC; CDR3aa: CASSTRDGGLANYGYTF
j_gene: TRBJ2-2; d_gene: .; v_gene: TRBV10-1; abundance: .; CDR3nt: TGCGCCAGCAGTGAGTCGGATCCAGGGAACACCGGGGAGCTGTTTTTT; CDR3aa: CASSESDPGNTGELFF
j_gene: TRBJ2-5; d_gene: .; v_gene: TRBV7-5; abundance: few; CDR3nt: TGTGCCAGAGTAATTAGCGGAGAGACCCAGTACTTC; CDR3aa: CARVISGETQYF
j_gene: TRBJ1-2; d_gene: .; v_gene: TRBV3-1/TRBV3-2; abundance: few; CDR3nt: TGTGCCAGCAGCCAAGGGGCCAGGGACTATGGCTACACCTTC; CDR3aa: CASSQGARDYGYTF
j_gene: TRBJ1-3; d_gene: .; v_gene: TRBV4-3; abundance: .; CDR3nt: TGCGCCAGCAGCCAAGATAATGTGGGACAAACCTCTGGAAACACCATATATTTT; CDR3aa: CASSQDNVGQTSGNTIYF
j_gene: TRBJ2-3; d_gene: .; v_gene: TRBV4-1; abundance: few; CDR3nt: TGCGCCAGCAGCCAAGAGGTGGGGGGCCAATTGGATACGCAGTATTTT; CDR3aa: CASSQEVGGQLDTQYF
j_gene: TRBJ1-5; d_gene: .; v_gene: TRBV30; abundance: .; CDR3nt: TGTGCCTGGAGTTCCCCAAATTTGCCCCAGCATTTT; CDR3aa: CAWSSPNLPQHF
j_gene: TRBJ2-2; d_gene: TRBD1; v_gene: TRBV7-9; abundance: .; CDR3nt: TGTGCCAGCAGCTCTATTAGAGAACAGGGGGCGATTCCCGGGGAGCTGTTTTTT; CDR3aa: CASSSIREQGAIPGELFF
j_gene: TRBJ1-1; d_gene: TRBD1; v_gene: TRBV28; abundance: .; CDR3nt: TGTGCCAGCAGGGATCACAGGGGATCTCTGAACACTGAAGCTTTCTTT; CDR3aa: CASRDHRGSLNTEAFF
j_gene: TRBJ1-6; d_gene: TRBD1; v_gene: TRBV19; abundance: .; CDR3nt: TGTGCCAGTAGTGACAGGGGGCTAACACCCCTCCACTTT; CDR3aa: CASSDRGLTPLHF
j_gene: TRBJ2-7; d_gene: .; v_gene: TRBV13; abundance: .; CDR3nt: TGTGCCAGCAGCTTATTTGGGGGTCTCGAGCAGTACTTC; CDR3aa: CASSLFGGLEQYF
j_gene: TRBJ2-5; d_gene: .; v_gene: TRBV11-2; abundance: .; CDR3nt: TGTGCCAGCAGCTTAGCTTCGGGGGGCGGTGGGACCCAGTACTTC; CDR3aa: CASSLASGGGGTQYF
j_gene: TRBJ1-1; d_gene: .; v_gene: TRBV28; abundance: .; CDR3nt: TGTGCCAGCAGCAAACCGGGCCAAGGGACTGAAGCTTTCTTT; CDR3aa: CASSKPGQGTEAFF
j_gene: TRBJ1-3; d_gene: .; v_gene: TRBV28; abundance: .; CDR3nt: TGTGCCAGCAGCCTTTACAAGGGGTCCTCTGGAAACACCATATATTTT; CDR3aa: CASSLYKGSSGNTIYF
j_gene: TRBJ2-2; d_gene: .; v_gene: TRBV2; abundance: few; CDR3nt: TGTGCCAGCAGTGAAGCGCTTCGGGTCCACACCGGGGAGCTGTTTTTT; CDR3aa: CASSEALRVHTGELFF
j_gene: TRBJ2-7; d_gene: .; v_gene: TRBV12-2; abundance: .; CDR3nt: TGTGCAAGTCGCTTAGCAGCCAGGGGCTACGAGCAGTACTTC; CDR3aa: CASRLAARGYEQYF
j_gene: TRBJ2-3; d_gene: .; v_gene: TRBV3-1/TRBV3-2; abundance: .; CDR3nt: TGTGCCAGCAGCCAAGTAAGGTGGGATACGCAGTATTTT; CDR3aa: CASSQVRWDTQYF
j_gene: TRBJ2-5; d_gene: TRBD2; v_gene: TRBV6-5; abundance: once; CDR3nt: TGTGCCAGCAGTTACATAGCGGGGGGACAAGAGACCCAGTACTTC; CDR3aa: CASSYIAGGQETQYF
j_gene: TRBJ1-4; d_gene: .; v_gene: TRBV11-2; abundance: .; CDR3nt: TGTGCCAGCAAGATGGAGGGTAGGGAAAAACTGTTTTTT; CDR3aa: CASKMEGREKLFF
j_gene: TRBJ1-1; d_gene: TRBD1; v_gene: TRBV4-3; abundance: .; CDR3nt: TGCGCCAGCTCCCCAGGGGGCTGGACTGAAGCTTTCTTT; CDR3aa: CASSPGGWTEAFF
j_gene: TRBJ2-3; d_gene: .; v_gene: TRBV29-1; abundance: few; CDR3nt: TGCAGCGTTGAAAGCACAGATACGCAGTATTTT; CDR3aa: CSVESTDTQYF
j_gene: TRBJ2-7; d_gene: TRBD1; v_gene: TRBV5-1; abundance: .; CDR3nt: TGCGCCAGCAGCAGGACAGGGGCCTACGAGCAGTACTTC; CDR3aa: CASSRTGAYEQYF
j_gene: TRBJ2-3; d_gene: .; v_gene: TRBV5-1; abundance: .; CDR3nt: TGCGCCAGCAGCCTGGACTCCCGTCGCGATGATACGCAGTATTTT; CDR3aa: CASSLDSRRDDTQYF
j_gene: TRBJ1-5; d_gene: .; v_gene: TRBV30; abundance: .; CDR3nt: TGTGCCTGGTCGGGCAGGTCTAGCAATCAGCCCCAGCATTTT; CDR3aa: CAWSGRSSNQPQHF
j_gene: TRBJ1-3; d_gene: .; v_gene: TRBV7-9; abundance: .; CDR3nt: TGTGCCAGCAGGAAAGAAGGAACCGTCTCTGGAAACACCATATATTTT; CDR3aa: CASRKEGTVSGNTIYF
j_gene: TRBJ1-6; d_gene: .; v_gene: TRBV5-4; abundance: .; CDR3nt: TGTGCCAGCAGCTTGGAAGGCGGAAACCCAGGGAATTCACCCCTCCACTTT; CDR3aa: CASSLEGGNPGNSPLHF
j_gene: TRBJ1-5; d_gene: TRBD1; v_gene: TRBV28; abundance: .; CDR3nt: TGTGCCAGCAACAGACAGGGGGGTGTCAGTCAGCCCCAGCATTTT; CDR3aa: CASNRQGGVSQPQHF
j_gene: TRBJ2-7; d_gene: .; v_gene: TRBV6-5; abundance: .; CDR3nt: TGTGCCAGCAGAAACGGGGGCCTGACAGAATACGAGCAGTACTTC; CDR3aa: CASRNGGLTEYEQYF
j_gene: TRBJ2-7; d_gene: TRBD1; v_gene: TRBV19; abundance: .; CDR3nt: TGTGCCAGTAGTACCGGGACAGGTCTTTGGCACGAGCAGTACTTC; CDR3aa: CASSTGTGLWHEQYF
j_gene: TRBJ2-7; d_gene: TRBD1; v_gene: TRBV28; abundance: .; CDR3nt: TGTGCCAGCAGTTTAAGGGGGCCTCCCTACGAGCAGTACTTC; CDR3aa: CASSLRGPPYEQYF
j_gene: TRBJ2-1; d_gene: .; v_gene: TRBV30; abundance: .; CDR3nt: TGTGCCTGGAGTGTGTGGGGTGGAAATGAGCAGTTCTTC; CDR3aa: CAWSVWGGNEQFF